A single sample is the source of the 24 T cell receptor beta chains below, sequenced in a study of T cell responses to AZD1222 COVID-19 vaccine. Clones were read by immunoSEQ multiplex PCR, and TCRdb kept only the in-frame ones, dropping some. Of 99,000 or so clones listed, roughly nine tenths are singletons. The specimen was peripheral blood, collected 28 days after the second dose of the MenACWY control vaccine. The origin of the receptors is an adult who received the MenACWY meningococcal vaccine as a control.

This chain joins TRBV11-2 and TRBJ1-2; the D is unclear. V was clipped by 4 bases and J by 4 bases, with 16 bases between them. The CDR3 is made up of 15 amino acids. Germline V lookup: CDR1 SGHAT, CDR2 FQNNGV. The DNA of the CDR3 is TGTGCCAGCAGCTCCCCCGGAAGGTACCTCTATGGCTACACCTTC. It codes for CASSSPGRYLYGYTF. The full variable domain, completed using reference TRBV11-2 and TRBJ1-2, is EAGVAQSPRYKIIEKRQSVAFWCNPISGHATLYWYQQILGQGPKLLIQFQNNGVVDDSQLPKDRFSAERLKGVDSTLKIQPAKLEDSAVYLCASSSPGRYLYGYTFGSGTRLTVV.

DNA for the CDR3: TGCGCCAGCAGTGAGCCGGGACTATCCTACGAGCAGTACTTC. Its protein is CASSEPGLSYEQYF. This chain links TRBV10-2 with TRBJ2-7; 7 bases fit TRBD2. Germline CDR1 reads WSHSY; CDR2 reads SAAADI. The CDR3 has 14 residues. J gave up 1 base and V 2 bases, and 2 bases lay outside the gene matches.

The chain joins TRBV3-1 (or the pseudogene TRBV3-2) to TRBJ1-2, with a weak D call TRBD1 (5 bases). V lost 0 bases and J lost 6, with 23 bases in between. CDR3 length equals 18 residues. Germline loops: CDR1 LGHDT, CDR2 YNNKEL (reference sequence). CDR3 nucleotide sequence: TGTGCCAGCAGCCAAGATCAGTTTCGCGTCAGGGAGAACGATGGCTACACCTTC. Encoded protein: CASSQDQFRVRENDGYTF.

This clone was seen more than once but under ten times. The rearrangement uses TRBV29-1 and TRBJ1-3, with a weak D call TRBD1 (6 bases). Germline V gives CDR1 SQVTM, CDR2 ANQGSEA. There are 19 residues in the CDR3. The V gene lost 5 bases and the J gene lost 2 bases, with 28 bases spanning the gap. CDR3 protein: CSVRIPLSPHEGAGNTIYF. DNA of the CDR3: TGCAGCGTTCGAATACCCCTTTCGCCTCATGAGGGGGCTGGAAACACCATATATTTT.

This CDR3 reads CASSPFQGAVNTEAFF. The CDR3 DNA reads as TGTGCCAGCTCACCTTTTCAGGGGGCGGTGAACACTGAAGCTTTCTTT. The rearrangement links TRBV18 to TRBJ1-1; 8 bases are shared with TRBD1. Losses at the gene ends were 3 bases for V and 0 bases for J; bases not matched to a gene: 6. Germline assignment: CDR1 KGHSH and CDR2 LQKENI. The CDR3 has 16 amino acids.

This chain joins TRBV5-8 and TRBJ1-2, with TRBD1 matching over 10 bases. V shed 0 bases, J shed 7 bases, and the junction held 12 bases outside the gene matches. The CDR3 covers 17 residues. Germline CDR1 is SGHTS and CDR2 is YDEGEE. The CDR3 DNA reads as TGTGCCAGCAGCTTGGGATTTCCCGGGACAGGGGCGCGTGGCTACACCTTC. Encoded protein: CASSLGFPGTGARGYTF.

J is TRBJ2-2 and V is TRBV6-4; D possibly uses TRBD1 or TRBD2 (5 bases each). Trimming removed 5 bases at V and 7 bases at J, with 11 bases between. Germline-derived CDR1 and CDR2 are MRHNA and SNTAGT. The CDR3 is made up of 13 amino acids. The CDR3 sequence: CASSIGTGGELFF. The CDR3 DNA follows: TGTGCCAGCAGTATTGGGACCGGCGGGGAGCTGTTTTTT.

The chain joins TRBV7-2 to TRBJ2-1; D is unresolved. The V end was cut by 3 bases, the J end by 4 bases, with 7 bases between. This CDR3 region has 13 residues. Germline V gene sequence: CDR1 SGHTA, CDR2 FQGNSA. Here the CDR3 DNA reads TGTGCCAGCAGCTTTCCTAGTTACAATGAGCAGTTCTTC. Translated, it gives CASSFPSYNEQFF.

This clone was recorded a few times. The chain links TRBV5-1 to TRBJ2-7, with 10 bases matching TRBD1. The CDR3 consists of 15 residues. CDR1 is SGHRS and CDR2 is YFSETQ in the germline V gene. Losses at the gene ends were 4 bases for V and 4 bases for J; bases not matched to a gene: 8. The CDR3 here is CASSVGTGDSYEQYF. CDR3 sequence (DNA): TGCGCCAGCAGCGTTGGGACAGGGGATTCGTACGAGCAGTACTTC.

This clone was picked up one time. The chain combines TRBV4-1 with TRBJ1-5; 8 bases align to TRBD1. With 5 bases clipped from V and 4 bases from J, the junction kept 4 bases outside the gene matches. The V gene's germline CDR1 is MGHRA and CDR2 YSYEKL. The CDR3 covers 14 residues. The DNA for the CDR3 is TGCGCCAGCAGCTTGACAGGGGAAAATCAGCCCCAGCATTTT. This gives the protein CASSLTGENQPQHF.

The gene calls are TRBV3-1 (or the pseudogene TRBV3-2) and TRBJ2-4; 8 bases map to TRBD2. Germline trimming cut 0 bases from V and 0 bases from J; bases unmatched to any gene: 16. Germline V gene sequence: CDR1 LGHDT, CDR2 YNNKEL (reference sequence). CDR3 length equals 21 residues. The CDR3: CASSQDLGLAGSRAAKNIQYF. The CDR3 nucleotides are TGTGCCAGCAGCCAAGATCTAGGGCTAGCGGGCAGCCGGGCAGCCAAAAACATTCAGTACTTC.

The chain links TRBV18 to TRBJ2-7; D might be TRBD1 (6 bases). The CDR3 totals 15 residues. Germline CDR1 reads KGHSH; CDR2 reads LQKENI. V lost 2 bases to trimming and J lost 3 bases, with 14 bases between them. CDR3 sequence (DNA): TGTGCCAGCTCACCAACTAGGGGGTTTAACTACGAGCAGTACTTC. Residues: CASSPTRGFNYEQYF.

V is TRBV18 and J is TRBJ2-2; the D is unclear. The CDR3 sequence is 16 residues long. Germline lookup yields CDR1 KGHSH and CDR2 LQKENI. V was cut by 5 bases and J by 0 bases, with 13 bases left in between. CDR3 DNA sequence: TGTGCCAGCTCATTCCAGCATTCCGCGAACACCGGGGAGCTGTTTTTT. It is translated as CASSFQHSANTGELFF.

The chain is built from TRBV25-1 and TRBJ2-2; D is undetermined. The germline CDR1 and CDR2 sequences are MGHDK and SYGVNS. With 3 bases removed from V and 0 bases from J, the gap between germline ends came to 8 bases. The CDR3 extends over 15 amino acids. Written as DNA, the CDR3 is TGTGCCAGCAGTGATGGCAGACCGAACACCGGGGAGCTGTTTTTT. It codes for CASSDGRPNTGELFF.

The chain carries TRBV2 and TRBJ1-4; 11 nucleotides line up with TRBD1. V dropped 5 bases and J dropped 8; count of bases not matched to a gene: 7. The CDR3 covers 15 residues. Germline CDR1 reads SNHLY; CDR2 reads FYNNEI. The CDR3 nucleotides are TGTGCCAGCAGTAAAAGGACAGGGGGCATAGAAAAACTGTTTTTT. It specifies CASSKRTGGIEKLFF.

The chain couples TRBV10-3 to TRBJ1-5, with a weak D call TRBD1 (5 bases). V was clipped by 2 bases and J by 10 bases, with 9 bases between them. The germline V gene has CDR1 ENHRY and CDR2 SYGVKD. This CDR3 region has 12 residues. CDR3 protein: CAISERGDPQHF. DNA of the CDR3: TGTGCCATCAGTGAGCGAGGGGATCCCCAGCATTTT.

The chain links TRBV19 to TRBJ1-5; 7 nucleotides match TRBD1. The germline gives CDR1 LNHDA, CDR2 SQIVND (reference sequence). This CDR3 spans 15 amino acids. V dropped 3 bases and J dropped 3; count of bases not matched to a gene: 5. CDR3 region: CASSMPGGINQPQHF. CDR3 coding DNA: TGTGCCAGTAGTATGCCAGGGGGGATCAATCAGCCCCAGCATTTT.

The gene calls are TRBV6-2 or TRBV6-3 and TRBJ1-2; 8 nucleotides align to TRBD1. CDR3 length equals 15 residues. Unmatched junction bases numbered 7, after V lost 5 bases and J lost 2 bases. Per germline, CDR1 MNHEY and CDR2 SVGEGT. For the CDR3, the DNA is TGTGCCAGCAGTACCACCGGGACAGGAAACTATGGCTACACCTTC. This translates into CASSTTGTGNYGYTF.

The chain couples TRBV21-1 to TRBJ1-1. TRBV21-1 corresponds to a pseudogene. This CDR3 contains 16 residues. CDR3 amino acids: CASSTPRGPMNTEAFF. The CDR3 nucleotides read TGTGCCAGCAGCACACCCCGGGGACCGATGAACACTGAAGCTTTCTTT.

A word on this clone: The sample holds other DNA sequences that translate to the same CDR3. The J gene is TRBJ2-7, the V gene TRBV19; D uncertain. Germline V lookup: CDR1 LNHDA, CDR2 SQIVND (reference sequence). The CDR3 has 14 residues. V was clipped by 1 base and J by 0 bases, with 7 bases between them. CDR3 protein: CASSIGQSSYEQYF. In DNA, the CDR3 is TGTGCCAGTAGTATAGGGCAGTCCTCCTACGAGCAGTACTTC. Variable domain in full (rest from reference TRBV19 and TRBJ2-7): DGGITQSPKYLFRKEGQNVTLSCEQNLNHDAMYWYRQDPGQGLRLIYYSQIVNDFQKGDIAEGYSVSREKKESFPLTVTSAQKNPTAFYLCASSIGQSSYEQYFGPGTRLTVT.

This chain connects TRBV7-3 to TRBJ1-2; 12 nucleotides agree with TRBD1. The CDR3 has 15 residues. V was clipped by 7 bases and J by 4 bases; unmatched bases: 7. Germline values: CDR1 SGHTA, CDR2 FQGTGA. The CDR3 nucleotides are TGTGCCAGCAACACCGGGACAGGGGGCCCCTATGGCTACACCTTC. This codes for CASNTGTGGPYGYTF.

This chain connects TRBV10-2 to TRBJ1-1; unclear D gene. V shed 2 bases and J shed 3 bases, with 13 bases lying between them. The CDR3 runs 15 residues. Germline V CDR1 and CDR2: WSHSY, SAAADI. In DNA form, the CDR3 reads TGCGCCAGCAGTGAGGATAGGTTGGATGACACTGAAGCTTTCTTT. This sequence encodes CASSEDRLDDTEAFF.

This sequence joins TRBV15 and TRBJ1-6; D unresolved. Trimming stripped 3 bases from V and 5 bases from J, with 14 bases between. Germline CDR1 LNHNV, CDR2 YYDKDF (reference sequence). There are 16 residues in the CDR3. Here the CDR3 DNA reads TGTGCCACCAGCAGTGGGAAGAGGGTAGATAATTCACCCCTCCACTTT. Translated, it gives CATSSGKRVDNSPLHF.

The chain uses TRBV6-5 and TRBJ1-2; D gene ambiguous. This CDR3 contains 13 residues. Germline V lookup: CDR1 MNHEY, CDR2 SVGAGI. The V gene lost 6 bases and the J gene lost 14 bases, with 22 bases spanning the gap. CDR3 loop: CASRPARDLPETF. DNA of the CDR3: TGTGCCAGCAGACCAGCCCGGGATCTCCCCGAGACCTTC.